This is a list of T cell receptor beta chains from one sample in a study of blood T cell repertoires in COVID-19. Data came from immunoSEQ multiplex PCR; TCRdb stores just in-frame clones and leaves some out. The sample shows around 270,000 clones, 75% to 90% of them seen only once. The sequenced sample consisted of peripheral blood. Receptor source: a middle-aged man with acute or convalescent COVID-19. The CDR3 runs from the conserved cysteine through the conserved F or W. Each record gives: D gene, clone size, V gene, J gene, CDR3 DNA, CDR3 protein. A D gene is named only where the DNA matches it firmly. For some rows the clone size is stated as once, few or many, or as a class when expanded; others skip it.

D: .
size: .
V: TRBV28
J: TRBJ1-2
DNA: TGTGCCAGCAGTTTAGCGTCGGGCTACACCTTC
CDR3: CASSLASGYTF

D: .
size: .
V: TRBV11-2
J: TRBJ1-1
DNA: TGTGCCAGCAGCTCAGAGACAGCGTTGAACACTGAAGCTTTCTTT
CDR3: CASSSETALNTEAFF

D: .
size: .
V: TRBV19
J: TRBJ1-1
DNA: TGTGCCAGTAGTAGTATCGCAGGGTCGTGGACTGAAGCTTTCTTT
CDR3: CASSSIAGSWTEAFF

D: .
size: once
V: TRBV5-1
J: TRBJ1-4
DNA: TGCGCCAGTTCCGCGGGCCCAGATAATGAAAAACTGTTTTTT
CDR3: CASSAGPDNEKLFF

D: .
size: .
V: TRBV6-5
J: TRBJ2-1
DNA: TGTGCCAGCATTCCATCCTACAATGAGCAGTTCTTC
CDR3: CASIPSYNEQFF

D: TRBD1
size: .
V: TRBV6-5
J: TRBJ1-2
DNA: TGTGCCAGCCACGGGACAGACGACTATGGCTACACCTTC
CDR3: CASHGTDDYGYTF

D: TRBD1
size: .
V: TRBV6-4
J: TRBJ2-3
DNA: TGTGCCAGCAGGACGGGACAGGGGTCAGATACGCAGTATTTT
CDR3: CASRTGQGSDTQYF

D: .
size: .
V: TRBV9
J: TRBJ1-3
DNA: TGTGCCAGCAGCGTAGATCCTCCAGGTCTAAGTGGAAACACCATATATTTT
CDR3: CASSVDPPGLSGNTIYF

D: TRBD1
size: .
V: TRBV6-5
J: TRBJ2-7
DNA: TGTGCCAGCAGCACGTCGGGACAGGGGACCTACGAGCAGTACTTC
CDR3: CASSTSGQGTYEQYF

D: TRBD2
size: .
V: TRBV9
J: TRBJ2-1
DNA: TGTGCCAGCAGCCCCCGGGGACTAGCGGGGGGCCCTGCCTTCTTC
CDR3: CASSPRGLAGGPAFF

D: .
size: .
V: TRBV14
J: TRBJ2-1
DNA: TGTGCCAGCAGCCCCCAACTAAATGAGCAGTTCTTC
CDR3: CASSPQLNEQFF

D: .
size: .
V: TRBV30
J: TRBJ1-6
DNA: TGTGCCTGGGGCGAGGATTCACCCCTCCACTTT
CDR3: CAWGEDSPLHF

D: TRBD2
size: .
V: TRBV24-1
J: TRBJ2-1
DNA: TGTGCCACCAGTGATCGAGTAGCGGGGGGTTACAATGAGCAGTTCTTC
CDR3: CATSDRVAGGYNEQFF

D: TRBD1
size: .
V: TRBV5-3
J: TRBJ1-6
DNA: TGTGCCAGAAGCCCCGGACAGGGATATAATTCACCCCTCCACTTT
CDR3: CARSPGQGYNSPLHF

D: .
size: .
V: TRBV2
J: TRBJ2-1
DNA: TGTGCCAGCAGTGAAGGAGGAATGGCCTACAATGAGCAGTTCTTC
CDR3: CASSEGGMAYNEQFF

D: .
size: .
V: TRBV6-5
J: TRBJ2-7
DNA: TGTGCCAGCGGGTCAACAGTGTACGAGCAGTACTTC
CDR3: CASGSTVYEQYF

D: .
size: .
V: TRBV5-1
J: TRBJ2-3
DNA: TGCGCCAGCTCTGAGCGAGCAGATACGCAGTATTTT
CDR3: CASSERADTQYF

D: TRBD2
size: .
V: TRBV6-6
J: TRBJ2-7
DNA: TGTGCCAGCAGTTATGCTAGCGGGGTAAACGAGCAGTACTTC
CDR3: CASSYASGVNEQYF

D: .
size: .
V: TRBV5-6
J: TRBJ1-1
DNA: TGTGCCAGCAGCAACGACAGGAGGGAAGCTTTCTTT
CDR3: CASSNDRREAFF

D: TRBD1
size: .
V: TRBV24-1
J: TRBJ2-2
DNA: TGTGCCACCAGTGATTTCCCCGGGCAGGGGGCGTGGGCCGGGGAGCTGTTTTTT
CDR3: CATSDFPGQGAWAGELFF

D: TRBD2
size: .
V: TRBV7-7
J: TRBJ2-1
DNA: TGTGCCAGCAGTCCGGGACTAGCGGGGGGGAATGAGCAGTTCTTC
CDR3: CASSPGLAGGNEQFF

D: .
size: .
V: TRBV28
J: TRBJ1-2
DNA: TGTGCCAGCAACAGGCAGGTGATTGCATATGGCTACACCTTC
CDR3: CASNRQVIAYGYTF

D: .
size: .
V: TRBV25-1
J: TRBJ1-1
DNA: TGTGCCAGCAGTGAATACGGGGTAGCTTTCTTT
CDR3: CASSEYGVAFF

D: .
size: .
V: TRBV2
J: TRBJ1-2
DNA: TGTGCCAGCAGTGAAGGCTCGGTGGCAGCGAACTATGGCTACACCTTC
CDR3: CASSEGSVAANYGYTF

D: TRBD1
size: .
V: TRBV29-1
J: TRBJ2-7
DNA: TGCAGCGCCGGGACAGGGTCTCCCTACGAGCAGTACTTC
CDR3: CSAGTGSPYEQYF

D: TRBD1
size: .
V: TRBV5-6
J: TRBJ1-1
DNA: TGTGCCAGCAGCTTGAGGACAGGGTGGGACACTGAAGCTTTCTTT
CDR3: CASSLRTGWDTEAFF

D: TRBD2
size: .
V: TRBV5-1
J: TRBJ2-7
DNA: TGCGCCCGCAGCGCCGGGGGGGCGGGCGAGCAGTACTTC
CDR3: CARSAGGAGEQYF

D: .
size: .
V: TRBV19
J: TRBJ1-2
DNA: TGTGCCAGCCGGGAAGGGTATTCCGGCTACACCTTC
CDR3: CASREGYSGYTF